This entry concerns a single T cell receptor (beta chain). This clone has just one count. Its cognate antigen has yet to be identified. No per-base quality is available; no much larger clone lies one base away. Separate from the approximately 670-subject first cohort, the validation cohort of 90 to 150 subjects was the group to which the donors belonged. The data belong to a study of cytomegalovirus exposure and HLA in healthy donors (dated by TCRdb to the late 2010s). Context from the whole study: According to a later analysis, the approximately 120 validation repertoires were produced on the same platform as the 666 repertoires of the first cohort. The study aimed to test whether cataloging public T cell receptors could reveal signatures of past pathogen exposure. Along with the approximately 700-subject first cohort, a separate validation cohort of around 120 different subjects was used. High-throughput TCR immunosequencing, statistical association of individual TCRs with disease status, and machine learning were combined to predict cytomegalovirus infection status.

The library was generated by the immunoSEQ multiplex PCR assay. The source study handled its data this way. A statistical classification framework was developed to diagnose cytomegalovirus status using the catalog of TCR beta chain sequences. What TCRdb holds here is the immuneACCESS table cut down to in-frame rearrangements. Part of the clones is not present; checked against another copy, under half of the missing clones reflect an unresolved V gene, and the others are unexplained. V and J calls and clone size follow that table, whereas D and trimming were derived from the DNA. The sample profile shows 150,000 or so clones; 75% to 90% of them were found once. The top ten hold 6.2% of the sample. The CDR1 and CDR2 encoded by the germline V gene are SQVTM and ANQGSEA. The CDR3 numbers 12 residues from cysteine through phenylalanine. Solely the CDR3 DNA is kept, with 36 bases framed from the first base. The V and J ends are trimmed by 4 bases and 2 bases, leaving 9 bases between them.

Study-wide findings and limitations: Most TCR sequences were seen in very few donors, while some public TCRs were found in many individuals. The study gave a list of more than 150 TCR beta chains associated with cytomegalovirus. The validation cohort had no HLA typing available for a later analysis, so co-occurrence within that cohort was assessed over all 120 or so repertoires. In vitro tests confirmed that three of the cytomegalovirus-associated TCR beta chains recognize cytomegalovirus antigens. The classifier was reported to diagnose cytomegalovirus status with high specificity and sensitivity in both the original cohort and the validation cohort. The authors suggested that the approach could potentially be generalized to other disease states and immunological phenotypes. A later analysis found that TCRs clustered in the first cohort also tended to co-occur in the roughly 110 validation repertoires, with more than 90% of cluster scores above 0.

The source material was PBMCs. This TCR was sampled from a woman aged 25-40 years in good health and CMV-seropositive. The chain joins TRBV29-1 to TRBJ2-7; the D gene is possibly TRBD2, with 6 bases matching. CDR3 loop: CSVGRGAYEQYF. The sequenced DNA: TGCAGCGTTGGGCGGGGTGCCTACGAGCAGTACTTC.